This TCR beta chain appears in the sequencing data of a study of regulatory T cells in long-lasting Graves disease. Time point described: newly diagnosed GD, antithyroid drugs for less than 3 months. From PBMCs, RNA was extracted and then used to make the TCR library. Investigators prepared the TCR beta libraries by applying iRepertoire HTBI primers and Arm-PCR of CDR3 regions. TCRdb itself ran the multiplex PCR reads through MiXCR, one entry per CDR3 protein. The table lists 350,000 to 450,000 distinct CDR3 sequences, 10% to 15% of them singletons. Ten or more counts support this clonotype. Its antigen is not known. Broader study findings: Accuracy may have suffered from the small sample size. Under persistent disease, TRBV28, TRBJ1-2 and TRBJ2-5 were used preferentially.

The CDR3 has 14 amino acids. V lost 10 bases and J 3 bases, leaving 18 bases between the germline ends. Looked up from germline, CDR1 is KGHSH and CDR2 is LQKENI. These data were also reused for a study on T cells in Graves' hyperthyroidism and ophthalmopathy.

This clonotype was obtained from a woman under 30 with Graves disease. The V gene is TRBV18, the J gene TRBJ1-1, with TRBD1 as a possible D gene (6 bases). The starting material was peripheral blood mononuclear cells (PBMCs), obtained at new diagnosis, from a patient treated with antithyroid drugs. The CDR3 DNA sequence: TGTGCCACCGCGAGAGGGGGTATGGACACTGAAGCTTTCTTT. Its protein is CATARGGMDTEAFF.